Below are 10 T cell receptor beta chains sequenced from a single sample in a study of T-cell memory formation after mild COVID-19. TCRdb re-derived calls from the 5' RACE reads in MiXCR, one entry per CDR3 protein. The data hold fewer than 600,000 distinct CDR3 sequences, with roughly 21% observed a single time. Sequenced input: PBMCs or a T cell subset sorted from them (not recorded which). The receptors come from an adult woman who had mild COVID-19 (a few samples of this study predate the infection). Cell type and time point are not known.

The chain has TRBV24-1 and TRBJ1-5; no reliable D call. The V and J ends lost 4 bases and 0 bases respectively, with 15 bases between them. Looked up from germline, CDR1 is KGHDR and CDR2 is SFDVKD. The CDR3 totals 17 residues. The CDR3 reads CATSDPQDENSNQPQHF. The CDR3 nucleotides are TGTGCCACCAGTGACCCTCAGGACGAAAATAGCAATCAGCCCCAGCATTTT.

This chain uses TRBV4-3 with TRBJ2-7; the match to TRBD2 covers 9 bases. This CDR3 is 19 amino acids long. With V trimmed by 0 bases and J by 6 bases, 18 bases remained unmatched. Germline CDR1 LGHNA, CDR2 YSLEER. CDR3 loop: CASSQELLPGGRALFEQYF. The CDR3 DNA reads TGCGCCAGCAGCCAAGAATTGTTGCCCGGCGGGAGGGCCCTCTTCGAGCAGTACTTC.

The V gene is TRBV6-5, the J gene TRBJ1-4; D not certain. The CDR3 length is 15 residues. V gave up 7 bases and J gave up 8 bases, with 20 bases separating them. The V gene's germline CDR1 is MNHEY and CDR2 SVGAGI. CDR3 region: CASKTTPVVEEKLFF. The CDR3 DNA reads TGTGCCAGCAAAACGACACCGGTTGTGGAAGAAAAACTGTTTTTT.

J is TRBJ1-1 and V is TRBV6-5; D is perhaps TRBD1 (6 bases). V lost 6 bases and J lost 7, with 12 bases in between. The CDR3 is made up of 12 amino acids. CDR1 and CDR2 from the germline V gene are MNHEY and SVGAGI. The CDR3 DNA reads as TGTGCCAGCAGCAAAAACAGGGATGAAGCTTTCTTT. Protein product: CASSKNRDEAFF.

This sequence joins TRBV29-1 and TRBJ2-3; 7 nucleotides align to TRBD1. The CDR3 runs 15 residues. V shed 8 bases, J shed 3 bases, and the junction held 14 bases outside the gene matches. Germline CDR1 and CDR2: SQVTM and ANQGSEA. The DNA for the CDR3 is TGCAGCACTTTATTTAGCTCAGGGGGTACAGATACGCAGTATTTT. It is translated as CSTLFSSGGTDTQYF.

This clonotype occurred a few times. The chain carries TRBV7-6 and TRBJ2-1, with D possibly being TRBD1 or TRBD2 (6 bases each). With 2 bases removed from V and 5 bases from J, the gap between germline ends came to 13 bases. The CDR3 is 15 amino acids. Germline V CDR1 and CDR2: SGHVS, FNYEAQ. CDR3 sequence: CASSLNGGANNEQFF. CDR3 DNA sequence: TGTGCCAGCAGCTTAAACGGGGGCGCGAACAATGAGCAGTTCTTC. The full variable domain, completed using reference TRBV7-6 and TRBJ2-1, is GAGVSQSPRYKVTKRGQDVALRCDPISGHVSLYWYRQALGQGPEFLTYFNYEAQQDKSGLPNDRFSAERPEGSISTLTIQRTEQRDSAMYRCASSLNGGANNEQFFGPGTRLTVL.

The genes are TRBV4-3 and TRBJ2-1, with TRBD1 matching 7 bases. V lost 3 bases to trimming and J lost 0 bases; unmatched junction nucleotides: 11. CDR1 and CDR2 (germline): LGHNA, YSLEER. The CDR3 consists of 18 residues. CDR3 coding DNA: TGCGCCAGCAGCCAGAACGACAGGGTTCTTAGCTCCTACAATGAGCAGTTCTTC. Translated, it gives CASSQNDRVLSSYNEQFF.

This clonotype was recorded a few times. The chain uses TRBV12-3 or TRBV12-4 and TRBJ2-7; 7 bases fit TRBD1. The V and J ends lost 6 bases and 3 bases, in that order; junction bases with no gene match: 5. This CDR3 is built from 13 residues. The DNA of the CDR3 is TGTGCCAGCAGGCCGACAGGGAGCTACGAGCAGTACTTC. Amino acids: CASRPTGSYEQYF.

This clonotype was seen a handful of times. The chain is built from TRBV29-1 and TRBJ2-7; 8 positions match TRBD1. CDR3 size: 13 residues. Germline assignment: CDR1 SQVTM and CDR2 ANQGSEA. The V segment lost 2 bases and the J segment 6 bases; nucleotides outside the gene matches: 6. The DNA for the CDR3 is TGCAGCGTTGAAAGACAGGGGACGGGCGAGCAGTACTTC. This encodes CSVERQGTGEQYF.

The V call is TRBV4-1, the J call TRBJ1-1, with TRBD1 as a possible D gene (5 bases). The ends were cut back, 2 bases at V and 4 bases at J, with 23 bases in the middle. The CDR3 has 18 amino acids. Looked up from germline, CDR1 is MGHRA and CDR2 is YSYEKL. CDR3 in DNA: TGCGCCAGCAGCCAAACGACGGGACCGCTGCTGTCAGTCACTGAAGCTTTCTTT. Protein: CASSQTTGPLLSVTEAFF.